The 3 T cell receptor beta chains in this list originate from one sample, sequenced in a study of OX40 agonist ivuxolimab in advanced cancers. TCRdb's table, derived via immunoSEQ multiplex PCR, lists solely in-frame clones and lacks some. The sample holds under 20,000 clones; 70% to 90% are singletons and the top ten take 40% to 55%. Source: CD4+ or CD8+ T cells sorted from blood, taken in a trial of the OX40 agonist ivuxolimab. These TCRs come from an adult with an advanced solid tumor such as melanoma, head and neck, liver or kidney cancer.

By proportion, this clone is medium-sized (0.01 to 0.1%). The V call is TRBV4-1, the J call TRBJ2-5; the D call may be TRBD1 or TRBD2 (5 bases each). The length of the CDR3 is 16 residues. Germline V gene data show CDR1 as MGHRA and CDR2 as YSYEKL. Trimming stripped 1 base from V and 1 base from J, with 13 bases between. In DNA, the CDR3 is TGCGCCAGCAGCCAAGGGAGATTCGGGGCCCAAGAGACCCAGTACTTC. Protein product: CASSQGRFGAQETQYF.

The J gene is TRBJ1-3, the V gene TRBV19; D is possibly TRBD1 (5 bases). V was shortened by 6 bases and J by 8 bases, with 14 bases between the two germline ends. This CDR3 region has 13 residues. In germline, CDR1 is LNHDA, CDR2 SQIVND (reference sequence). The CDR3 sequence: CASSWTPVHTIYF. CDR3 in DNA: TGTGCCAGTAGCTGGACACCGGTCCACACCATATATTTT.

The chain combines TRBV6-5 with TRBJ2-7; 8 bases align to TRBD2. V shed 8 bases, J shed 0 bases, and the junction held 6 bases outside the gene matches. CDR1 MNHEY and CDR2 SVGAGI come from the germline V gene. The CDR3 spans 14 residues. Here the CDR3 DNA reads TGTGCCAGCGGTGAAAGCGGGAGCTCCTACGAGCAGTACTTC. This codes for CASGESGSSYEQYF.